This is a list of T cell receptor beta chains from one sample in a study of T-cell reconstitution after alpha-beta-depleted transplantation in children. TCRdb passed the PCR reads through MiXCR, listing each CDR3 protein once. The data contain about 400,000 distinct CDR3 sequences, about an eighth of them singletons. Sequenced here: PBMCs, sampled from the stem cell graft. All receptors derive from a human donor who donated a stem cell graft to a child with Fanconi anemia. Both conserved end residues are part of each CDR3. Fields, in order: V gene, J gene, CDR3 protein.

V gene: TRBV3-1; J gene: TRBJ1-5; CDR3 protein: CASSYRGDQPQHF
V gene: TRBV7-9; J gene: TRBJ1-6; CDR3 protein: CASSYTGVGSPLHF
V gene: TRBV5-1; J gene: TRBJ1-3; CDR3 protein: CASSIGLISGNTIYF
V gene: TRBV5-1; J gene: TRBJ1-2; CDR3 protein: CASSLRAGDGYTF
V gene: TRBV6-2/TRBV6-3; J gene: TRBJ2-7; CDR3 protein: CASSDTGTGGLYEQYF
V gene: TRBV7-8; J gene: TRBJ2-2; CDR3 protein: CASSLKSNTGELFF
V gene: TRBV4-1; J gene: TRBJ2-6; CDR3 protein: CASSQSPGLGSGANVLTF
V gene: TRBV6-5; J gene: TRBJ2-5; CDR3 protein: CASSYSTEDVETQYF
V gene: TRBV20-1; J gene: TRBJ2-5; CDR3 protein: CSGLAGGRKETQYF
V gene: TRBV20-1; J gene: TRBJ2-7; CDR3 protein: CSARGEGHEAYEQYF
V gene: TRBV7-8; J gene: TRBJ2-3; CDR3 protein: CASSLEYTQYF
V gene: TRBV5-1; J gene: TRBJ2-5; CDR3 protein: CASSLEARVGEETQYF
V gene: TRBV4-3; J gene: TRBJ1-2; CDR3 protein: CASSQESGHGYTF
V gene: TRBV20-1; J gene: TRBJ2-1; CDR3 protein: CSARGPSGGYNEQFF
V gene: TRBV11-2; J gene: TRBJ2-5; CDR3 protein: CASSTQAAQGVETQYF
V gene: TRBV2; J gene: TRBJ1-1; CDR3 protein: CASSKQGGTEAFF
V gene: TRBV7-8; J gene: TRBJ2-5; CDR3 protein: CASSLELAGLEETQYF
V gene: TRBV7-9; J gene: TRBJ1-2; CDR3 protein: CASSFGGAEGYTF
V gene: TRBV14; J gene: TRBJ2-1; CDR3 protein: CASSQSFGFVEQFF
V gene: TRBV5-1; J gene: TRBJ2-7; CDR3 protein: CASSLDAGTAFYEQYF
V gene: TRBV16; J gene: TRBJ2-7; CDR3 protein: CASSQSRTGFHEQYF
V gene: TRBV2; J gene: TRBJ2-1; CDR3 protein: CASSVGIGERWSFF
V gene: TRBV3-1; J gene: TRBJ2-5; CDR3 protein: CASSHSLAETQYF
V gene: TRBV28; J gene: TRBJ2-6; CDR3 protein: CASSFDRETSSGANVLTF
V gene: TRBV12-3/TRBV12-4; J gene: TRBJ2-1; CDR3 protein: CASSPDRVGNEQFF
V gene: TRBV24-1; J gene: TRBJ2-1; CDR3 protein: CATSERLAPNEQFF
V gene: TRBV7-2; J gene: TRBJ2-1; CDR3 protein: CASSLRGGQNEQFF
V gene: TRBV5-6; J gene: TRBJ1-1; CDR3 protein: CASSRLGEAFF
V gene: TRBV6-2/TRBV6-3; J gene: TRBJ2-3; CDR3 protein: CASRPEGRYTQYF
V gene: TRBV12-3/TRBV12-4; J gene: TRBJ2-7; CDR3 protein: CASTPDRGAYEQYF
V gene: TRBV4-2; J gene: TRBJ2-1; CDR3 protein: CASSQDGSEAYNEQFF
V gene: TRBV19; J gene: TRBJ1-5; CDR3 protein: CASGAGNQPQHF
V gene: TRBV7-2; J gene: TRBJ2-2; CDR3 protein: CASSLGDITRELFF
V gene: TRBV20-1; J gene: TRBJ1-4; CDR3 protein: CSARDWPTGEKLFF
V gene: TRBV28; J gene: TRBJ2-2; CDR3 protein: CASSSGGYTGELFF